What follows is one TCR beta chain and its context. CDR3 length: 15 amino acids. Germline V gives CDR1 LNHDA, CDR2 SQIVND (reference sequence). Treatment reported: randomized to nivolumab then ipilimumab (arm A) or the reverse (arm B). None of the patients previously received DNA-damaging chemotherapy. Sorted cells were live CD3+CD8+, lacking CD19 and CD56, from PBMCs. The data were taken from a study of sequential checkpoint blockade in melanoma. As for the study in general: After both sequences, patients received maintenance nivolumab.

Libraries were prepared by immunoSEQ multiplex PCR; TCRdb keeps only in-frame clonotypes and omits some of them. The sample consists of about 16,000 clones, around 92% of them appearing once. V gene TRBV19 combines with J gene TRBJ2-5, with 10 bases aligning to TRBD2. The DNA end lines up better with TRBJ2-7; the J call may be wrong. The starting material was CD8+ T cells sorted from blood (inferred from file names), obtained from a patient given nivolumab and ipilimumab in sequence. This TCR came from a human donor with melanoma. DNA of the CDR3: TGTGCCAGTAGCCATTGGACTAGCGGTACCTACGAGCAGTACTTC. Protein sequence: CASSHWTSGTYEQYF.